This T cell receptor (beta chain) stems from a study of vaccination and CD4 T cells after COVID-19. Study-level background: A median of around 73 days (range 14 to 241) separated dose two from the taking of post-vaccine samples. Overlapping spike peptides served as the stimulus for the cells. These peptides came from SARS-CoV-2 and from the common cold coronaviruses HCoV-NL63, HCoV-OC43 and HCoV-229E.

Sequenced with the Oncomine TCR Beta short-read assay was DNA taken from cultured CD4+ T cells. Investigators obtained genomic DNA by extraction from cultured CD4+ T cells. MiXCR, applied by TCRdb to the PCR reads, yields one record per CDR3 protein. The sample holds about 8,500 distinct CDR3 sequences, more than 20% seen once. Described treatment: approximately 11-day PBMC culture with coronavirus spike peptide pools or control peptides (ViraFEST assay). At both days 3 and 7, half the medium was replaced with fresh IL-2 medium. This clonotype was detected only a few times. Antigen unknown. V lost 0 bases and J lost 3, with 18 bases in between. Per the germline V gene, CDR1 is DFQATT and CDR2 is SNEGSKA (reference sequence). The CDR3 spans 17 residues.

The source is a human donor with COVID-19. This rearrangement joins TRBV20-1 to TRBJ2-1, with D maybe TRBD2 (6 bases). Sequenced: cultured CD4+ T cells from blood. The chain's CDR3 is CSARDLSGLSNYNEQFF. CDR3 bases: TGCAGTGCTAGAGATCTATCGGGACTCTCGAACTACAATGAGCAGTTCTTC.